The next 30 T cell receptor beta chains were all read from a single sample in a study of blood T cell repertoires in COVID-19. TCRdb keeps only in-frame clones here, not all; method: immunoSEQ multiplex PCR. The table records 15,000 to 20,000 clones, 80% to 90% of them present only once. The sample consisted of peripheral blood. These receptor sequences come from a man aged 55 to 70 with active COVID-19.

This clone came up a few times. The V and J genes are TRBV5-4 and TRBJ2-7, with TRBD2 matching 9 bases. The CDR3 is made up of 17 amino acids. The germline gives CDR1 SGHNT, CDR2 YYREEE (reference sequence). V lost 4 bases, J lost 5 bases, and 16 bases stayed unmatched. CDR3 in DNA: TGTGCCAGCAGCCCCCGACGGCCAGCGGGGGGCAACCACGAGCAGTACTTC. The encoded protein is CASSPRRPAGGNHEQYF.

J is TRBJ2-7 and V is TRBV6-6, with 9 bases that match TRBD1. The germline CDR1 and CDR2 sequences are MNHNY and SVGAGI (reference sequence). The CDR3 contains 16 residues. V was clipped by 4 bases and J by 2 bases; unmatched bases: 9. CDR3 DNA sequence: TGTGCCAGCAGTTGGACGGCGACAGGGGGAGCCTACGAGCAGTACTTC. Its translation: CASSWTATGGAYEQYF.

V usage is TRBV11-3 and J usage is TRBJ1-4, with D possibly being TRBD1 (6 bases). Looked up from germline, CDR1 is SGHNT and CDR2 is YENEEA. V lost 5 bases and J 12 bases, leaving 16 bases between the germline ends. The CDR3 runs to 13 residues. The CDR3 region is CASSHVLGGELFF. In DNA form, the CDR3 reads TGTGCCAGCAGCCACGTTTTAGGGGGGGAACTGTTTTTT.

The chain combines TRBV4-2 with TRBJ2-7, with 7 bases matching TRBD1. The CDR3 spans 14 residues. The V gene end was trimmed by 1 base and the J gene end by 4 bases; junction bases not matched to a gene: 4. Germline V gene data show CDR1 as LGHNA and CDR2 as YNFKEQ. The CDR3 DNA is TGTGCCAGCAGCCAAGCGGGACAGCGATACGAGCAGTACTTC. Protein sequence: CASSQAGQRYEQYF.

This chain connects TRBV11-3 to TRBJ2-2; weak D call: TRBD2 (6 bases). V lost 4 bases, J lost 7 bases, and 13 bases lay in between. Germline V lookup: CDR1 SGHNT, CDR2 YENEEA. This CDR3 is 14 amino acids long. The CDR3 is CASSSRVRDGELFF. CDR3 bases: TGTGCCAGCAGCTCTCGTGTGCGGGACGGGGAGCTGTTTTTT.

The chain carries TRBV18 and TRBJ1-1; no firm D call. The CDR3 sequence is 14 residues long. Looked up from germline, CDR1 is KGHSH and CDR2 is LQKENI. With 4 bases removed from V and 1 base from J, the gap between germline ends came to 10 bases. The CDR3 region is CASSLARGNTEAFF. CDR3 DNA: TGTGCCAGCTCACTCGCCCGCGGGAACACTGAAGCTTTCTTT.

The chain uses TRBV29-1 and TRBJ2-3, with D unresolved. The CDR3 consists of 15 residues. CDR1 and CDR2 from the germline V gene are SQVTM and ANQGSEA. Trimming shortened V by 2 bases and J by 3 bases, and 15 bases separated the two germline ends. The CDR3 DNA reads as TGCAGCGTTGAACTATATCTAGACCAAACAGATACGCAGTATTTT. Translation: CSVELYLDQTDTQYF.

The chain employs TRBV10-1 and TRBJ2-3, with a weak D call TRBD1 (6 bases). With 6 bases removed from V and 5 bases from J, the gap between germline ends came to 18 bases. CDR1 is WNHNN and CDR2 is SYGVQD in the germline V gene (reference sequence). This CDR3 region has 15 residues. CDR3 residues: CASRRRGKHGDTQYF. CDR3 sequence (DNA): TGCGCCAGCAGACGTAGGGGGAAGCACGGAGATACGCAGTATTTT.

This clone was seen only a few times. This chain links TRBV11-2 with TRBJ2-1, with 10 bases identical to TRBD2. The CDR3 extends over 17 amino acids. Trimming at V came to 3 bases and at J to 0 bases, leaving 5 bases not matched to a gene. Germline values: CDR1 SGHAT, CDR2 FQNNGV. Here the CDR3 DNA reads TGTGCCAGCAGCTTCGCCGGACTAGCGGACTCCTACAATGAGCAGTTCTTC. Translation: CASSFAGLADSYNEQFF. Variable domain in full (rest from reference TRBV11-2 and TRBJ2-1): EAGVAQSPRYKIIEKRQSVAFWCNPISGHATLYWYQQILGQGPKLLIQFQNNGVVDDSQLPKDRFSAERLKGVDSTLKIQPAKLEDSAVYLCASSFAGLADSYNEQFFGPGTRLTVL.

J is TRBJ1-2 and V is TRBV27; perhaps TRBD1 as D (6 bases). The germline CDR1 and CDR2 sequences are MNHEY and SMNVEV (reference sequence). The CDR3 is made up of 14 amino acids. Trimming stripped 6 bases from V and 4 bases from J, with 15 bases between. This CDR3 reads CASRPGGAAYGYTF. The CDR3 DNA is TGTGCCAGCAGACCTGGGGGGGCCGCCTATGGCTACACCTTC.

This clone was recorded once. As DNA, the CDR3 is TGCGCCAGCAGCCAAGGGGGCAAGGGTCACTCCTACGAGCAGTACTTC. Residues: CASSQGGKGHSYEQYF. The J gene is TRBJ2-7, the V gene TRBV4-1, with D perhaps matching TRBD1 (5 bases). CDR1 is MGHRA and CDR2 is YSYEKL in the germline V gene. The CDR3 is 16 amino acids. With 1 base removed from V and 0 bases from J, the gap between germline ends came to 13 bases.

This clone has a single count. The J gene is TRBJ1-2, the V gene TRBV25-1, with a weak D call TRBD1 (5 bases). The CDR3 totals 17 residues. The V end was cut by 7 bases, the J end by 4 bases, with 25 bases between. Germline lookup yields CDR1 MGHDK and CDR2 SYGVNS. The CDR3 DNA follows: TGTGCCAGCATGGGGCTTAGGGACTCCACTGGGACCTATGGCTACACCTTC. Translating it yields CASMGLRDSTGTYGYTF.

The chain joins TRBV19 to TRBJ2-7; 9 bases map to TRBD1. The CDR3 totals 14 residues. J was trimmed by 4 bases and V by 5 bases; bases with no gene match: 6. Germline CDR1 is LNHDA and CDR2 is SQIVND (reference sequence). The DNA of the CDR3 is TGTGCCAGTAGTCGACAGGGGGGTTTGTACGAGCAGTACTTC. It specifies CASSRQGGLYEQYF.

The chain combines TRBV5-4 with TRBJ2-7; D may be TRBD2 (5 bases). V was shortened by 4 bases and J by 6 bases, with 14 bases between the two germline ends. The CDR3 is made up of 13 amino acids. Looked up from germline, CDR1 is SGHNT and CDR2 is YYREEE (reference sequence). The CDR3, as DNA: TGTGCCAGCAGCGCGGGTCTACCCGGCGAGCAGTACTTC. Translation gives CASSAGLPGEQYF.

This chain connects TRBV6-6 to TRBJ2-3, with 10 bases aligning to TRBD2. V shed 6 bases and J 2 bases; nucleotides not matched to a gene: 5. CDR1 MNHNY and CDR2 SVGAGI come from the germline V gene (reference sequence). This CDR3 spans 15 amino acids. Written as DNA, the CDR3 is TGTGCCAGCAGGAGCGGGGGGGCGAACACAGATACGCAGTATTTT. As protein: CASRSGGANTDTQYF.

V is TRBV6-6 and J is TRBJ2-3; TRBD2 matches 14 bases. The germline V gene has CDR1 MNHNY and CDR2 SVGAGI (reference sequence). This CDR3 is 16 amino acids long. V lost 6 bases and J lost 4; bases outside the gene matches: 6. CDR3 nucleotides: TGTGCCAGCAGATCGGGACTAGCGGGAGTTTCAGATACGCAGTATTTT. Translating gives CASRSGLAGVSDTQYF.

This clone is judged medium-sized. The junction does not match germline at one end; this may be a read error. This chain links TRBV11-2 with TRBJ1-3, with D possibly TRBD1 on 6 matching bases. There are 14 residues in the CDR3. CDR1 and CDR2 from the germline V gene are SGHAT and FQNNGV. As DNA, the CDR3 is TGTGCCAGCAGCCTAGACAGGACTGGAAACACCATATATTTT. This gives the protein CASSLDRTGNTIYF. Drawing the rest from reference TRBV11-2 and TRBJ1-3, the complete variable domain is EAGVAQSPRYKIIEKRQSVAFWCNPISGHATLYWYQQILGQGPKLLIQFQNNGVVDDSQLPKDRFSAERLKGVDSTLKIQPAKLEDSAVYLCASSLDRTGNTIYFGEGSWLTVV.

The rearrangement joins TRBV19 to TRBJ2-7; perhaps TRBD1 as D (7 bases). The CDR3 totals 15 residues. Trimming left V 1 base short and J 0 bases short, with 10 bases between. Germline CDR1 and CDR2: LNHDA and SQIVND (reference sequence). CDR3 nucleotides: TGTGCCAGTAGTATAGGGCAGGGGGGCTCCTACGAGCAGTACTTC. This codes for CASSIGQGGSYEQYF.

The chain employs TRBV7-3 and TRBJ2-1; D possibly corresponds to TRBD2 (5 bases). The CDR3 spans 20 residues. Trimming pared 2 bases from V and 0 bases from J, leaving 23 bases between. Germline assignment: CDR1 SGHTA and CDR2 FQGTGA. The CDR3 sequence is CASSLSPLAPADSSYNEQFF. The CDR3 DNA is TGTGCCAGCAGCTTATCACCTTTAGCGCCCGCTGATAGCTCCTACAATGAGCAGTTCTTC. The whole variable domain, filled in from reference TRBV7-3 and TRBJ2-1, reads GAGVSQTPSNKVTEKGKYVELRCDPISGHTALYWYRQSLGQGPEFLIYFQGTGAADDSGLPNDRFFAVRPEGSVSTLKIQRTERGDSAVYLCASSLSPLAPADSSYNEQFFGPGTRLTVL.

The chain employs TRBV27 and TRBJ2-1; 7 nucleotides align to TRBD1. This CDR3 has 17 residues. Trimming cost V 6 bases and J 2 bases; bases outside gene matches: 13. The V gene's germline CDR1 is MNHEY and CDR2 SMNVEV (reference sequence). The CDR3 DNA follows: TGTGCCAGCAGCCGCCAGACAGGGACATTGCCCTACAATGAGCAGTTCTTC. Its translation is CASSRQTGTLPYNEQFF.

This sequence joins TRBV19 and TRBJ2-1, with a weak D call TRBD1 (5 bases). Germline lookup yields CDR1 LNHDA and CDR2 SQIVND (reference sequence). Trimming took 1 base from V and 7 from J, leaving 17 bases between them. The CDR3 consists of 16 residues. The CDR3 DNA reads TGTGCCAGTAGTATAGGAAGGAGTTGGGGCAAAAATGAGCAGTTCTTC. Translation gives CASSIGRSWGKNEQFF. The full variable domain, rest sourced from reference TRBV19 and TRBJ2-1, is DGGITQSPKYLFRKEGQNVTLSCEQNLNHDAMYWYRQDPGQGLRLIYYSQIVNDFQKGDIAEGYSVSREKKESFPLTVTSAQKNPTAFYLCASSIGRSWGKNEQFFGPGTRLTVL.

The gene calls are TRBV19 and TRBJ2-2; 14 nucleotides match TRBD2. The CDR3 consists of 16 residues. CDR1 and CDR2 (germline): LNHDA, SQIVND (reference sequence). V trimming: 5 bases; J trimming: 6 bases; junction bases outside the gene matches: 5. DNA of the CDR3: TGTGCCAGTAGTCGTGGGGGACTAGCGGGAGCCGGGGAGCTGTTTTTT. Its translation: CASSRGGLAGAGELFF. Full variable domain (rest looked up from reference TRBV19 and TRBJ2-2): DGGITQSPKYLFRKEGQNVTLSCEQNLNHDAMYWYRQDPGQGLRLIYYSQIVNDFQKGDIAEGYSVSREKKESFPLTVTSAQKNPTAFYLCASSRGGLAGAGELFFGEGSRLTVL.

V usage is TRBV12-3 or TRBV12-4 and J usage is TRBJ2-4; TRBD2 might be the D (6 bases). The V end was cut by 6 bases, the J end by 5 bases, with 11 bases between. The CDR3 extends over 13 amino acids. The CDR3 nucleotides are TGTGCCAGCAGGGGACCGGGGGAAAACATTCAGTACTTC. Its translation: CASRGPGENIQYF.

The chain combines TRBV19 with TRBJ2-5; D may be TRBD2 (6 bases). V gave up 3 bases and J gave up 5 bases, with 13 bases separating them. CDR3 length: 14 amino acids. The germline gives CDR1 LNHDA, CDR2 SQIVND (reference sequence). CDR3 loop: CASSMGDLSETQYF. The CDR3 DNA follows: TGTGCCAGTAGTATGGGGGACTTGAGTGAGACCCAGTACTTC. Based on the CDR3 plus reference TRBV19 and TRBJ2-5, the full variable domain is DGGITQSPKYLFRKEGQNVTLSCEQNLNHDAMYWYRQDPGQGLRLIYYSQIVNDFQKGDIAEGYSVSREKKESFPLTVTSAQKNPTAFYLCASSMGDLSETQYFGPGTRLLVL.

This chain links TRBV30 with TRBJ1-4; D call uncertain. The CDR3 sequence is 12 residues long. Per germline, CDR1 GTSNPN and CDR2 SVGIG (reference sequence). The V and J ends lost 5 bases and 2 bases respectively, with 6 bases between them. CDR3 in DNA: TGTGCCTGGGGACCGACTAATGAAAAACTGTTTTTT. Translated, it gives CAWGPTNEKLFF.

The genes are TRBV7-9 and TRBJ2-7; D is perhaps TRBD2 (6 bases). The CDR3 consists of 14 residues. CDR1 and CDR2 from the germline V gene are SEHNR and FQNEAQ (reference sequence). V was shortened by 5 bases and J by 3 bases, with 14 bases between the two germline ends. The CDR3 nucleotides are TGTGCCAGCAGCCATAGGGACTCCCTCTACGAGCAGTACTTC. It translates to CASSHRDSLYEQYF.

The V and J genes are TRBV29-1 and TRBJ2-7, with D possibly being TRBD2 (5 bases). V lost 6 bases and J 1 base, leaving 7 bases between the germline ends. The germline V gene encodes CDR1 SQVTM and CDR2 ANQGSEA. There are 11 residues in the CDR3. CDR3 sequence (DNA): TGCAGCGTAGAGGGATCCTACGAGCAGTACTTC. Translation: CSVEGSYEQYF.

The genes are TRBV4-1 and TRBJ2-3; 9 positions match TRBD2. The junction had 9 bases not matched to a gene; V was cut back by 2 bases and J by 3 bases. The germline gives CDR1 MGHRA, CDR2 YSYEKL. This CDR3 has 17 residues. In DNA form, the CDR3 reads TGCGCCAGCAGCCAATTTCCTAGCGGGGATTCTACAGATACGCAGTATTTT. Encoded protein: CASSQFPSGDSTDTQYF.

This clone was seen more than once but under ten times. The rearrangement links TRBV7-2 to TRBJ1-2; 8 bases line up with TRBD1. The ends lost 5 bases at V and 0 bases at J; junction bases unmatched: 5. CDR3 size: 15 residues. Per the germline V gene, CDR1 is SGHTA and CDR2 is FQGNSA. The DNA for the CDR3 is TGTGCCAGCAGCACGACGGACAGGGCTAACTATGGCTACACCTTC. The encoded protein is CASSTTDRANYGYTF. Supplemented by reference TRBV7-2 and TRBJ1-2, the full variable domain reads GAGVSQSPSNKVTEKGKDVELRCDPISGHTALYWYRQSLGQGLEFLIYFQGNSAPDKSGLPSDRFSAERTGGSVSTLTIQRTQQEDSAVYLCASSTTDRANYGYTFGSGTRLTVV.

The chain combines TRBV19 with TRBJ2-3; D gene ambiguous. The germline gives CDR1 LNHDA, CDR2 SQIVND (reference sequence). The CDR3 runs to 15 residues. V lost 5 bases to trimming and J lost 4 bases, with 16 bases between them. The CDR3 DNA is TGTGCCAGTAGTGGGTTACTCCATCGGGCAGATACGCAGTATTTT. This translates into CASSGLLHRADTQYF.